What follows is one TCR beta chain and its context. This clonotype was recorded a few times. There is no known antigen for this receptor. No much larger clone is present one base from it, and per-base qualities are unavailable. Donors were a few dozen systemically healthy Caucasian individuals from Russia aged roughly 6 to 90 years. Roughly 9.5 milliliters of peripheral blood were drawn from each donor into EDTA-treated Vacutainer tubes. PBMCs were isolated by Ficoll-Paque density-gradient centrifugation, with at least 7 million obtained per sample. Total RNA, at least 5 micrograms per sample, was extracted from PBMCs with Trizol reagent. For every donor, flow cytometry on a PBMC aliquot measured the percentage of naive CD45RAhigh/CD27high T cells. The data belong to a study of blood T cells in healthy people across ages (dated by TCRdb to between 2014 and 2017). In terms of the full investigation: In model experiments, template switching captured roughly one uniquely barcoded TCR beta cDNA molecule for every two T cells. The study measured age-related changes in TCR beta repertoire diversity using deep sequencing normalized with unique cDNA molecular identifiers. Donors were grouped into four age groups: young (average roughly 17 years), middle-aged (over 35), aged (over 55) and long-lived (approximately 75). To avoid experimental bias, donors of different ages were spread randomly across the sequencing lanes. Using the same blood draw, the study looked at two additional independent replicas of 1 million unique cDNA reads for two donors, one aged 18 to 29 and the other aged 80 or older.

Beyond this particular receptor, the publication reports: As age increased, observed TCR beta diversity per million T cells dropped in a roughly linear way, and a significant reduction was already evident by age about 36. Compared with the aged group, the long-lived group had more naive CD4+ T cells, fewer expanded clones and increased TCR diversity, suggesting age selection. A strong correlation was found between observed TCR beta diversity and the percentage of naive T cells measured by flow cytometry. The CMV infection status of donors was not known, potentially confounding age-related changes in expanded clonotypes. Estimates of total diversity based on one million sequenced T cells were considered lower bounds and underestimates. Because profiling used bulk unsorted PBMCs, naive and antigen-experienced compartments could not be compared conclusively.

The library relied on 5' RACE. Sequenced using an Illumina HiSeq 2500. A second PCR of about 6 to 12 cycles was run with a J-beta primer mix and a sample-barcoded 5' primer. Each TCR beta cDNA molecule received a unique molecular identifier from a template-switch 5' adaptor carrying 12 random nucleotides. Each sample yielded at least 2.5 million CDR3-containing paired-end reads. First-strand cDNA synthesis was performed from all RNA using the Mint cDNA synthesis kit, with priming by a TRBC-specific oligonucleotide. All cDNA was treated with uracil-DNA glycosylase and then went through a first 18-cycle PCR with the universal primers M1SS and BC2_uni_R. In the original analysis: Normalization of each sample was performed by random selection of 1 million high-quality reads, each carrying a distinct molecular identifier. Reads sharing molecular identifiers were discarded rather than binned into consensus sequences. MiTCR, run with a Q25 quality threshold and the strictest error-elimination algorithm, handled CDR3 identification, clonotype clustering and error correction. A nonparametric unseen species model using Euler transformation provided a lower-bound estimate of total TCR beta diversity. In TCRdb, the public reads were trimmed at Q25 with fastp and aligned with MiXCR, with productive beta chains retained. Rows with a matching CDR3 protein are joined into one entry that keeps the most common DNA and genes. These V and J calls rely on TCRdb rather than the paper's analysis. Present in this sample are almost 1 million distinct CDR3 sequences, roughly half of which were seen just once. Together, the top ten hold about 20% of the sample.

The CDR3 numbers 14 residues from cysteine through phenylalanine. The DNA shown is the 42-base CDR3, in frame from base 1. V and J are trimmed by 4 bases and 0 bases, and the gene matches miss 4 bases of the junction. Reading the germline V gene gives CDR1 SQVTM and CDR2 ANQGSEA. This receptor was taken from a woman aged 60-70 years in good health. The source material was blood. Recombination joined TRBV29-1 with TRBJ2-3, and TRBD2 aligns with 7 junction nucleotides. CDR3 loop: CSVVLAVSTDTQYF. The sequenced DNA: TGCAGCGTTGTTCTAGCGGTGAGCACAGATACGCAGTATTTT.